This T cell receptor beta chain was documented in a study of blood T cell repertoires in COVID-19. The CDR3 consists of 12 residues. Trimming left V 5 bases short and J 6 bases short, with 11 bases between. CDR1 is MNHNY and CDR2 is SVGAGI in the germline V gene (reference sequence). The repertoire was sequenced with immunoSEQ multiplex PCR; TCRdb's copy has only in-frame clones and lacks some. Among around 290,000 clones listed, approximately 91% were seen once. This sequence joins TRBV6-6 and TRBJ2-7; tentatively, D is TRBD1 (6 bases). Sequencing was carried out using PBMCs or T cells enriched from blood (not recorded which). This TCR derives from a woman aged 35 to 49 who had recovered from COVID-19. CDR3 coding DNA: TGTGCCAGCAGTCAACAGGGTTCCGAGCAGTACTTC. This encodes CASSQQGSEQYF.